This TCR beta chain is drawn from a study of blood T cell repertoires in COVID-19. Study details: Sample material is recorded as cDNA or gDNA derived from T cells, B-cell-depleted T cells, or PBMCs.

Original handling: Counts of nucleated cells, estimated from reference gene primer amplification, were obtained. Libraries were prepared by immunoSEQ multiplex PCR; TCRdb keeps only in-frame clonotypes and omits some of them. D and trimming were read from the DNA, whereas the V and J calls and clone size are those reported in that table. The sample has 70,000 to 95,000 clones, 80% to 90% seen once. The CDR3 spans 14 residues. The germline V gene has CDR1 ENHRY and CDR2 SYGVKD. Trimming pared 4 bases from V and 2 bases from J, leaving 12 bases between. This clonotype was sampled from a human donor in a cohort sampled during active COVID-19. Sequenced input: peripheral blood. The chain joins TRBV10-3 to TRBJ2-7; D unresolved. CDR3 sequence: CAISGSRSPYEQYF. Here the CDR3 DNA reads TGTGCCATCAGTGGATCCAGGTCCCCCTACGAGCAGTACTTC.